The rows below give T cell receptor beta chains drawn from one sample of a study of T cell responses to AZD1222 COVID-19 vaccine. Sequenced by immunoSEQ multiplex PCR; TCRdb stores in-frame clones only, minus some. The table lists about 160,000 clones, 88% of them singletons. The source material was peripheral blood, sampled 28 days after the second AZD1222 dose. These receptors came from an adult who received the AZD1222 COVID-19 vaccine. The CDR3 runs from the conserved cysteine through the conserved F or W. A D gene is named only where the DNA matches it firmly. Size is omitted from some rows. Given values are once, few, many or a class for expanded clones.

J gene | V gene | D gene | clone size | CDR3 protein | CDR3 DNA
TRBJ1-5 | TRBV7-9 | NA | once | CASSLSGDQPQHF | TGTGCCAGCAGCTTATCAGGGGATCAGCCCCAGCATTTT
TRBJ2-2 | TRBV5-1 | NA | NA | CASSYGGPNTGELFF | TGCGCCAGCAGCTACGGGGGCCCGAACACCGGGGAGCTGTTTTTT
TRBJ2-1 | TRBV11-3 | NA | few | CASSLQANEQFF | TGTGCCAGCAGCTTGCAGGCCAATGAGCAGTTCTTC
TRBJ1-1 | TRBV5-4 | NA | NA | CASSLAGLARNTEAFF | TGTGCCAGCAGCTTGGCCGGTCTGGCGAGGAACACTGAAGCTTTCTTT
TRBJ1-5 | TRBV18 | TRBD1 | NA | CASSITGDSNQPQHF | TGTGCCAGCTCAATTACAGGGGATAGCAATCAGCCCCAGCATTTT
TRBJ1-2 | TRBV12-3/TRBV12-4 | NA | NA | CASSFTLPEF | TGTGCCAGCAGTTTTACCCTTCCCGAGTTC
TRBJ1-5 | TRBV29-1 | NA | NA | CSVGGGSNQPQHF | TGCAGCGTTGGGGGGGGTAGCAATCAGCCCCAGCATTTT
TRBJ2-3 | TRBV4-2 | TRBD2 | NA | CASSQEGAGGPDTQYF | TGTGCCAGCAGCCAAGAGGGAGCGGGGGGACCAGATACGCAGTATTTT
TRBJ1-2 | TRBV19 | NA | NA | CASSRGAYGYTF | TGTGCCAGTAGTAGGGGTGCCTATGGCTACACCTTC
TRBJ2-3 | TRBV13 | TRBD2 | NA | CASSFKGLAGAMGTDTQYF | TGTGCCAGCAGCTTTAAAGGACTAGCGGGGGCCATGGGTACAGATACGCAGTATTTT
TRBJ2-3 | TRBV20-1 | TRBD2 | NA | CSASVAGGTTDTQYF | TGCAGTGCTAGTGTGGCGGGGGGAACCACAGATACGCAGTATTTT
TRBJ2-7 | TRBV9 | TRBD2 | NA | CASSVSAGATYEQYF | TGTGCCAGCAGCGTCTCAGCGGGGGCGACCTACGAGCAGTACTTC
TRBJ1-1 | TRBV29-1 | NA | once | CSVEGKGAFF | TGCAGCGTCGAAGGAAAAGGAGCTTTCTTT
TRBJ1-4 | TRBV7-6 | NA | once | CASNRVEVEKLFF | TGTGCCAGCAACAGGGTAGAGGTTGAAAAACTGTTTTTT
TRBJ1-5 | TRBV7-2 | TRBD1 | NA | CASSLSTGLLEPQHF | TGTGCCAGCAGCTTGTCGACAGGGCTCCTCGAGCCCCAGCATTTT
TRBJ1-1 | TRBV2 | NA | NA | CASGSRTTNTEAFF | TGTGCCAGCGGGTCAAGGACAACGAACACTGAAGCTTTCTTT
TRBJ1-3 | TRBV6-5 | NA | NA | CASSFLQGGGNTIYF | TGTGCCAGCAGCTTTTTACAGGGAGGTGGAAACACCATATATTTT